This note documents a single TCR beta chain sequence. Generated by immunoSEQ multiplex PCR, the TCRdb table keeps only in-frame clones and is missing some. The data hold about 58,000 clones, with roughly four fifths observed a single time. Germline-derived CDR1 and CDR2 are SGHTA and FQGNSA. The CDR3 consists of 14 residues. J lost 8 bases, V lost 7 bases, and 9 bases had no gene match. This entry is derived from a study of radiation and T cells in renal cell carcinoma. Time point: blood 2 weeks post-SBRT. As to treatment: 15 Gy SBRT to primary tumor, nephrectomy 4 weeks later. The V gene is TRBV7-2, the J gene TRBJ2-1, with TRBD2 identical over 9 bases. This TCR came from a man in his fifties or sixties with renal cell carcinoma. The sample consisted of blood, taken from a patient whose treatment included radiotherapy and nephrectomy. CDR3 sequence: CASTVGLALYEQFF. The CDR3 DNA reads as TGTGCCAGCACCGTAGGACTAGCGTTGTATGAGCAGTTCTTC.